Below, 10 T cell receptor beta chains from the same sample are listed, as sequenced in a study of preoperative IRX-2 immunotherapy in early breast cancer. Sequencing used immunoSEQ multiplex PCR; TCRdb keeps in-frame clones, though not all of them. The sample consists of around 40,000 clones, about 95% of them appearing once. Treatment denoted: preoperative locoregional IRX-2 cytokine immunotherapy. Sample: tumor tissue, taken after IRX-2 immunotherapy. The origin of the receptors is a human donor with breast cancer.

The chain links TRBV7-9 to TRBJ2-7; 8 bases are shared with TRBD1. V lost 5 bases to trimming and J lost 1 base; unmatched junction nucleotides: 4. This CDR3 comprises 14 residues. Germline CDR1 and CDR2: SEHNR and FQNEAQ (reference sequence). This chain's CDR3 is CASSPRDRSYEQYF. CDR3 coding DNA: TGTGCCAGCAGCCCTCGGGACAGGTCCTACGAGCAGTACTTC.

This chain connects TRBV27 to TRBJ1-6; 9 bases agree with TRBD1. With 4 bases clipped from V and 8 bases from J, the junction kept 3 bases outside the gene matches. The CDR3 sequence is 14 residues long. CDR1 is MNHEY and CDR2 is SMNVEV in the germline V gene (reference sequence). The CDR3 region is CASSYRGRDSPLHF. The CDR3 DNA is TGTGCCAGCAGTTACAGGGGGCGGGATTCACCCCTCCACTTT.

The rearrangement uses TRBV14 and TRBJ2-2, with a tentative D call TRBD1 (5 bases). The V and J ends lost 2 bases and 1 base respectively, with 17 bases between them. This CDR3 comprises 18 residues. Germline V gene sequence: CDR1 SGHDN, CDR2 FVKESK. The CDR3 loop reads CASSQLRQPLGNTGELFF. Here the CDR3 DNA reads TGTGCCAGCAGCCAACTTAGACAGCCCCTTGGGAACACCGGGGAGCTGTTTTTT.

The chain is built from TRBV28 and TRBJ2-7, with D tentatively TRBD2 (6 bases). The CDR3 is 17 amino acids. The V and J ends lost 4 bases and 5 bases respectively, with 24 bases between them. The V gene's germline CDR1 is MDHEN and CDR2 SYDVKM. Written as DNA, the CDR3 is TGTGCCAGCAGTTCAATAAAGCGGGCCCCCGTTTTCGACGAGCAGTACTTC. Encoded protein: CASSSIKRAPVFDEQYF.

V and J are TRBV4-3 and TRBJ2-7, with 7 bases lining up with TRBD1. The germline V gene has CDR1 LGHNA and CDR2 YSLEER. The CDR3 spans 13 residues. With 1 base clipped from V and 4 bases from J, the junction kept 1 base outside the gene matches. CDR3 in amino acids: CASSQARGYEQYF. In DNA, the CDR3 is TGCGCCAGCAGCCAAGCCAGGGGGTACGAGCAGTACTTC.

This clone is labeled as medium-sized (0.01 to 0.1%). CDR3 nucleotides: TGTGCCAGCAGCTCACGACAGAGATATGGCTACACCTTC. This translates into CASSSRQRYGYTF. The chain recombines TRBV7-9 with TRBJ1-2; tentatively, D is TRBD1 (5 bases). Looked up from germline, CDR1 is SEHNR and CDR2 is FQNEAQ (reference sequence). Between the trimmed V and J ends, which lost 4 bases and 5 bases, there was a span of 11 bases. The CDR3 sequence is 13 residues long.

The CDR3 is CASSGDRVVNEQFF. DNA of the CDR3: TGCGCCAGCAGCGGGGACAGGGTAGTAAATGAGCAGTTCTTC. The rearrangement joins TRBV4-3 to TRBJ2-1, with 9 bases matching TRBD1. The CDR3 runs 14 residues. The germline CDR1 and CDR2 sequences are LGHNA and YSLEER. V lost 5 bases, J lost 7 bases, and 6 bases stayed unmatched.

This chain connects TRBV7-2 to TRBJ1-4; D is perhaps TRBD1 (5 bases). This CDR3 is built from 13 residues. Germline V gene data show CDR1 as SGHTA and CDR2 as FQGNSA. V was cut by 2 bases and J by 8 bases, with 9 bases left in between. The CDR3 coding sequence is TGTGCCAGCAGCTTAAGGCAGGGAGAAAAACTGTTTTTT. It is translated as CASSLRQGEKLFF.

In its sample, this clone was seen once. The chain links TRBV7-2 to TRBJ1-6, with D hard to call. V was pared by 2 bases and J by 9 bases, with 5 bases between. Germline-derived CDR1 and CDR2 are SGHTA and FQGNSA. The CDR3 has 12 amino acids. For the CDR3, the DNA is TGTGCCAGCAGCTTATGGGGTTCACCCCTCCACTTT. Amino acid sequence: CASSLWGSPLHF.

The rearrangement links TRBV11-3 to TRBJ2-6; D may correspond to TRBD1 or TRBD2 (6 bases each). V was clipped by 0 bases and J by 2 bases, with 14 bases between them. The CDR3 length is 18 residues. Germline CDR1 is SGHNT and CDR2 is YENEEA. CDR3 in amino acids: CASSLDSGGRPGANVLTF. The CDR3 nucleotides read TGTGCCAGCAGCTTAGATTCTGGGGGGCGGCCTGGGGCCAACGTCCTGACTTTC.